This T cell receptor (beta chain) derives from a study of CD8 T cells in ankylosing spondylitis. Study conclusions and caveats: A motif in TCR beta, a set of several highly homologous variants, appeared characteristic of ankylosing spondylitis blood. The disease-linked clones had a CD8+ phenotype and low blood frequencies. Previously reported in reactive arthritis synovial fluid and blood were some of the motif variants.

Libraries of TCR beta came from quantitative 5'-RACE with molecular barcodes. From the 5' RACE reads, TCRdb called clonotypes with MiXCR, one entry per CDR3 protein. The sample carries a few hundred thousand distinct CDR3 sequences, roughly 11% recorded once. Germline V gene data show CDR1 as DFQATT and CDR2 as SNEGSKA (reference sequence). V lost 4 bases, J lost 4 bases, and 14 bases lay in between. This CDR3 region has 13 residues. This clonotype was detected ten times or more. What it recognizes is unknown. Source material: blood, either unsorted or a sorted T cell fraction (not recorded which). The receptor's source is a female donor with ankylosing spondylitis or in good health (not recorded which). The J gene is TRBJ2-7, the V gene TRBV20-1; D gene unclear. CDR3 residues: CSAMPLGRYEQYF. In DNA, the CDR3 is TGCAGTGCTATGCCGTTAGGGCGGTACGAGCAGTACTTC.